Presented here are 5 T cell receptor beta chains from one specimen sequenced in a study of monozygotic twins with inflammatory bowel disease. Reanalyzing the 5' RACE reads, TCRdb keeps one entry per CDR3 protein, without DNA. Its listing shows 150,000 to 200,000 distinct CDR3 sequences. What was sequenced was blood. The receptors derive from a human donor with ulcerative colitis or Crohn's disease, or a healthy co-twin of an affected twin (not recorded which).

The gene calls are TRBV5-1 and TRBJ2-3; there is no DNA to check the TCRdb D call of TRBD1. The CDR3 extends over 15 amino acids. Germline V gene sequence: CDR1 SGHRS, CDR2 YFSETQ. The CDR3 is CASSGGDRSTDTQYF.

The CDR3 spells CSACRTSSYNEQFF. The V and J genes are TRBV20-1 and TRBJ2-1; TCRdb proposes TRBD2, but this gene call is untestable without DNA. The CDR3 covers 14 residues. Germline V CDR1 and CDR2: DFQATT, SNEGSKA (reference sequence).

The V gene is TRBV11-2, the J gene TRBJ1-2; TCRdb lists TRBD1, though no DNA is available to test this call. Germline V gene sequence: CDR1 SGHAT, CDR2 FQNNGV. This CDR3 spans 13 amino acids. The CDR3 sequence: CASRLTGNYGYTF.

CDR3 sequence: CASSSNPPGTEYYGYTF. The rearrangement links TRBV9 to TRBJ1-2; TCRdb indicates TRBD1, and absent DNA this call remains unverified. This CDR3 spans 17 amino acids. Germline V gene lookup returns CDR1 SGDLS and CDR2 YYNGEE.

The chain is built from TRBV18 and TRBJ2-3; TCRdb returns TRBD2, unconfirmable since there is no DNA. Germline assignment: CDR1 KGHSH and CDR2 LQKENI. The CDR3 runs to 15 residues. CDR3 region: CASSPARERTDTQYF. The variable domain in full, completed from reference TRBV18 and TRBJ2-3, reads NAGVMQNPRHLVRRRGQEARLRCSPMKGHSHVYWYRQLPEEGLKFMVYLQKENIIDESGMPKERFSAEFPKEGPSILRIQQVVRGDSAAYFCASSPARERTDTQYFGPGTRLTVL.